This T cell receptor beta chain was profiled in a study of T cell responses to AZD1222 COVID-19 vaccine. The protocol was immunoSEQ multiplex PCR, while the TCRdb copy is restricted to in-frame clones and leaves out a portion. The table includes fewer than 120,000 clones, around 81% detected once. The TCR was taken from an adult in good health. Sequenced material: peripheral blood, taken on day 0 of AZD1222 vaccination.

CDR3 coding DNA: TGTGCCAGTAGTAGTTTAGGGTTGGGCGTGACGCAGTATTTT. It codes for CASSSLGLGVTQYF. This rearrangement joins TRBV19 to TRBJ2-3; D uncertain. The CDR3 runs to 14 residues. In germline, CDR1 is LNHDA, CDR2 SQIVND (reference sequence). The V gene lost 4 bases and the J gene lost 9 bases, with 17 bases spanning the gap. Full variable domain (remainder filled in from reference TRBV19 and TRBJ2-3): DGGITQSPKYLFRKEGQNVTLSCEQNLNHDAMYWYRQDPGQGLRLIYYSQIVNDFQKGDIAEGYSVSREKKESFPLTVTSAQKNPTAFYLCASSSLGLGVTQYFGPGTRLTVL.